Below, one T cell receptor beta chain is given with its context. Its specificity is not known. The germline V gene encodes CDR1 LGHNT and CDR2 FRNRAP. Trimming took 4 bases from V and 5 from J, leaving 6 bases between them. This CDR3 region has 12 residues. The table came from immunoSEQ multiplex PCR; TCRdb's copy has only in-frame clones and leaves some out. Seen here are about 97,000 clones, roughly 83% observed once, and the top ten hold roughly an eighth. Each patient relapsed following autologous stem cell transplantation, and prior brentuximab vedotin exposure differed. These data originate in a study of PD-1 blockade in classical Hodgkin lymphoma. Overall study findings and caveats: The baseline diversity of complete responders showed similarity to that of newly diagnosed patients. Significant TCR diversity gains by C4D1 occurred in CD4+ but not CD8+ cells.

Here the sequenced sample was peripheral blood mononuclear cells (PBMCs), taken at baseline. The receptor was isolated from a human donor with classical Hodgkin lymphoma. The chain couples TRBV12-5 to TRBJ2-1; D ambiguous. CDR3 loop: CASGSRDNEQFF. The CDR3, as DNA: TGTGCTAGTGGTTCTAGGGACAATGAGCAGTTCTTC.